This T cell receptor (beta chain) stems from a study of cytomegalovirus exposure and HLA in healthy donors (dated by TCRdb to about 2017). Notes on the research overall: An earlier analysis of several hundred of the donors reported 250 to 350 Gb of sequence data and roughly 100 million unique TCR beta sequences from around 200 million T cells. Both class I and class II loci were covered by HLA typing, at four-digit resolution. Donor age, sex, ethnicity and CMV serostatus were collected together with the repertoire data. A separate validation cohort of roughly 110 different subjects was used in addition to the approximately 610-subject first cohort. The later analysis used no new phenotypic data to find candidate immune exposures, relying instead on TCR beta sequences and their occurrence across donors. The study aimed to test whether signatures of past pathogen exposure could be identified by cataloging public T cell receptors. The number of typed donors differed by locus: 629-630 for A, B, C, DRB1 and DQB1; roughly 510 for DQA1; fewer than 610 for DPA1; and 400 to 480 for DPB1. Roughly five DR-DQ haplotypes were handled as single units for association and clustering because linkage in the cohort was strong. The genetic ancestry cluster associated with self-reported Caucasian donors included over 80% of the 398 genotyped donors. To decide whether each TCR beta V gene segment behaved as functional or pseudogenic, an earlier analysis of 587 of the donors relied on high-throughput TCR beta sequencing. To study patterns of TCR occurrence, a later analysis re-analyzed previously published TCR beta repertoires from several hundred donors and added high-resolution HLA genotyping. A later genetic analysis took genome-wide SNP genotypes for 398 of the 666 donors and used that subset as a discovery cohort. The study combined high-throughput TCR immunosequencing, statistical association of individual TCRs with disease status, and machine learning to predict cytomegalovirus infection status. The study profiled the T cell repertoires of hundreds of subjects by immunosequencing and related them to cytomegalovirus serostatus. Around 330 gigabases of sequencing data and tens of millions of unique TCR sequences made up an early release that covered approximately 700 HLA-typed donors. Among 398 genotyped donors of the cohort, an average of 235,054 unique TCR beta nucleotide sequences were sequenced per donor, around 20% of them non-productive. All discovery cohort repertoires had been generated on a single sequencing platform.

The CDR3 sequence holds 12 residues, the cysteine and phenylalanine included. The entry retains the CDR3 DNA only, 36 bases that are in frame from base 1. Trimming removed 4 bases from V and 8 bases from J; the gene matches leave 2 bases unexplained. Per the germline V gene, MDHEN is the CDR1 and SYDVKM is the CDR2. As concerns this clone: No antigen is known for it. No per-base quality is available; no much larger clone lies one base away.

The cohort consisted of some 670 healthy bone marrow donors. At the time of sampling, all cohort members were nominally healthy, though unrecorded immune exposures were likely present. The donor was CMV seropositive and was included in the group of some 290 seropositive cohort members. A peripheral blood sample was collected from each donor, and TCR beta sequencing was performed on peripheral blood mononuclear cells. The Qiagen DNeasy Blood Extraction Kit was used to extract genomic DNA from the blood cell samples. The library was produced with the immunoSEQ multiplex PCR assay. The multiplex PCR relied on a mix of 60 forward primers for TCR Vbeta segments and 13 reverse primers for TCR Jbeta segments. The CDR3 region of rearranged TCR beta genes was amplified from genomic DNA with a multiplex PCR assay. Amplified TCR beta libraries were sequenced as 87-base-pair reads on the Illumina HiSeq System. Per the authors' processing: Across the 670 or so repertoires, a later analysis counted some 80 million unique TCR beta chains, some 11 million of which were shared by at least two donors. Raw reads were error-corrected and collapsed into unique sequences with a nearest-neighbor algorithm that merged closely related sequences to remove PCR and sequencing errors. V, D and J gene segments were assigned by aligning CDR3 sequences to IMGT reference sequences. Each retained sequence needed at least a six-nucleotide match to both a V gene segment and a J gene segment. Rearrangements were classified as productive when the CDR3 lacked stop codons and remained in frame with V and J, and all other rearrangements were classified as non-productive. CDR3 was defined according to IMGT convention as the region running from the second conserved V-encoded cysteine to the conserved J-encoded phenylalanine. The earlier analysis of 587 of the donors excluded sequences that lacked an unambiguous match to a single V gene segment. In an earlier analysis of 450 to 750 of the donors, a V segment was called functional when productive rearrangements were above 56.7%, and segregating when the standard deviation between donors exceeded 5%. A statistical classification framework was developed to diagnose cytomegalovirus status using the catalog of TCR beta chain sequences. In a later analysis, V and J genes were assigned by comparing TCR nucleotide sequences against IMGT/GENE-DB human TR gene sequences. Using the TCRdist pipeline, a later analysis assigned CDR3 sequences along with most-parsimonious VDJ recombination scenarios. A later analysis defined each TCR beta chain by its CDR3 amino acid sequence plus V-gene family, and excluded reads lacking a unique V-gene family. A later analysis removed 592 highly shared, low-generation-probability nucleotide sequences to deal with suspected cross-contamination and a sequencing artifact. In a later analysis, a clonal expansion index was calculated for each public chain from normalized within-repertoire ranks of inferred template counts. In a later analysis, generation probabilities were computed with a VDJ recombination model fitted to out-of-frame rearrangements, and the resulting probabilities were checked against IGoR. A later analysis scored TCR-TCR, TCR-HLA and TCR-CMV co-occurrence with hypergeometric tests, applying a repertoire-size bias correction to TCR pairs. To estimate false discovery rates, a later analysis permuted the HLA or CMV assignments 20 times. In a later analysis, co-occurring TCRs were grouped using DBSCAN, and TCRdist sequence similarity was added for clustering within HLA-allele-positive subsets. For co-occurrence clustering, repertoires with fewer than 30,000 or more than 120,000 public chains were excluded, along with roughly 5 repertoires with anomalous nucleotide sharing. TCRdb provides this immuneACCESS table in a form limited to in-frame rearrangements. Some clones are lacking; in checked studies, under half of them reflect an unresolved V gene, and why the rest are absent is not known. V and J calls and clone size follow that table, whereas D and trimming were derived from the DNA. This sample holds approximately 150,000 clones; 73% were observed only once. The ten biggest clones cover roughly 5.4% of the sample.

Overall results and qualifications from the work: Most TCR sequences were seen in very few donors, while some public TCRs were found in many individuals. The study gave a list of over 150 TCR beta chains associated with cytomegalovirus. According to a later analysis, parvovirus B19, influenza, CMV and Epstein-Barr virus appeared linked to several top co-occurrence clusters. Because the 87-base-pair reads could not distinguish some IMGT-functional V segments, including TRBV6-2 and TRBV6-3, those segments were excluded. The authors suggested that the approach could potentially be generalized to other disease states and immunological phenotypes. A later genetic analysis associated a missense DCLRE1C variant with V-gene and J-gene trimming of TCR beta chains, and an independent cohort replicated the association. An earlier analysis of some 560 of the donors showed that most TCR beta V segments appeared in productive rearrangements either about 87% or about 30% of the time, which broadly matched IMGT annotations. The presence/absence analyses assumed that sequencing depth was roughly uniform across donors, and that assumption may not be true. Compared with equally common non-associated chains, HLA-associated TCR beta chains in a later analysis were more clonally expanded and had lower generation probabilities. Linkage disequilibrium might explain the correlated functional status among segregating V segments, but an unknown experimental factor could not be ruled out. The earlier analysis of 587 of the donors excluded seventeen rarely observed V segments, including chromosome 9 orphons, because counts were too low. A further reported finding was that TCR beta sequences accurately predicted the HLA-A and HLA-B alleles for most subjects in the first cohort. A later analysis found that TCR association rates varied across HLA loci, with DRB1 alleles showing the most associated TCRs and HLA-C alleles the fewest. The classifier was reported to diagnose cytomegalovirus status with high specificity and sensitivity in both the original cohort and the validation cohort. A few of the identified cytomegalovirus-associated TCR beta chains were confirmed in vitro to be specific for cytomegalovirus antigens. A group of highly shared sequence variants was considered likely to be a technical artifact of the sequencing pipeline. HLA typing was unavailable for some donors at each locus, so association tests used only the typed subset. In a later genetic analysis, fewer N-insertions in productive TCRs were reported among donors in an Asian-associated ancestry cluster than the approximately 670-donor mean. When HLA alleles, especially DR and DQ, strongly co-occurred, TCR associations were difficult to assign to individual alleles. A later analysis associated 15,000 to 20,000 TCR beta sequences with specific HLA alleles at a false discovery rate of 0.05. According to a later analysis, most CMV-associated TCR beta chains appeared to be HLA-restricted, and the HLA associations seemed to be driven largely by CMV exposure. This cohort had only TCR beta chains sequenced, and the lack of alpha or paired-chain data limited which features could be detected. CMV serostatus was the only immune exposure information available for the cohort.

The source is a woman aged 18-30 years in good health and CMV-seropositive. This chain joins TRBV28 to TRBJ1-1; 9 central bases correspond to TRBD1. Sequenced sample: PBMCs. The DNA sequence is TGTGCCAGCAGTTGGACAGGGGACGAAGCTTTCTTT. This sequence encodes CASSWTGDEAFF.